Below, 16 T cell receptor beta chains from the same sample are listed, as sequenced in a study of T-cell reconstitution after alpha-beta-depleted transplantation in children. The TCRbeta library incorporated unique molecular identifiers. One entry per CDR3 protein results from TCRdb running MiXCR on the PCR reads. The sample yields some 840,000 distinct CDR3 sequences, roughly 15% seen once. This sample comprised PBMCs, mostly from graft donor cells, obtained 360 days after TCRalphabeta/CD19-depleted stem cell transplant. The receptors derive from a male patient younger than 18 who had a stem cell transplant for acute lymphoblastic leukemia, so the T cells may come from the graft donor.

This clonotype showed up just a few times. The chain is built from TRBV5-1 and TRBJ1-2; no reliable D call. Germline loops: CDR1 SGHRS, CDR2 YFSETQ. V was pared by 4 bases and J by 2 bases, with 6 bases between. This CDR3 is built from 12 residues. Here the CDR3 DNA reads TGCGCCAGCAGCCAGTGGAACTATGGCTACACCTTC. Amino acid sequence: CASSQWNYGYTF.

This clonotype was seen more than once but under ten times. V and J are TRBV5-1 and TRBJ1-1, with D possibly TRBD1 on 6 matching bases. V lost 4 bases, J lost 3 bases, and 13 bases lay in between. In germline, CDR1 is SGHRS, CDR2 YFSETQ. This CDR3 region has 14 residues. CDR3 DNA sequence: TGCGCCAGCAGCATACTACAGGGCCACACTGAAGCTTTCTTT. This encodes CASSILQGHTEAFF.

The rearrangement joins TRBV6-5 to TRBJ2-6; unclear D gene. The germline V gene encodes CDR1 MNHEY and CDR2 SVGAGI. V was clipped by 3 bases and J by 3 bases, with 0 bases between them. This CDR3 is 12 amino acids long. In DNA, the CDR3 is TGTGCCAGCAGTTATGGGGCCAACGTCCTGACTTTC. Translation gives CASSYGANVLTF.

The table lists this clonotype with a few counts. V usage is TRBV12-3 or TRBV12-4 and J usage is TRBJ2-7; 8 bases are shared with TRBD1. The CDR3 length is 14 residues. After removal of 5 bases from V and 3 bases from J, the junction contained 6 bases not matched to a gene. The CDR3 DNA follows: TGTGCCAGCAGTGTGGACAGGGTGGTCTACGAGCAGTACTTC. Translated, it gives CASSVDRVVYEQYF.

This chain joins TRBV14 and TRBJ1-1; 7 nucleotides align to TRBD1. Germline V gene data show CDR1 as SGHDN and CDR2 as FVKESK. This CDR3 region has 15 residues. Trimming at V came to 4 bases and at J to 1 base, leaving 6 bases not matched to a gene. CDR3 residues: CASSLRTGGNTEAFF. The DNA of the CDR3 is TGTGCCAGCAGCCTAAGGACAGGAGGGAACACTGAAGCTTTCTTT.

V is TRBV28 and J is TRBJ2-1; 8 nucleotides line up with TRBD2. Germline values: CDR1 MDHEN, CDR2 SYDVKM. This CDR3 comprises 16 residues. V shed 11 bases and J 0 bases; nucleotides not matched to a gene: 12. The CDR3 sequence is CAAPPGGTGSYNEQFF. The DNA of the CDR3 is TGTGCCGCCCCGCCGGGAGGGACCGGCTCCTACAATGAGCAGTTCTTC.

The chain links TRBV7-8 to TRBJ2-4; 7 bases line up with TRBD1. The CDR3 totals 14 residues. Germline V gene sequence: CDR1 SGHVS, CDR2 FQNEAQ. J lost 9 bases, V lost 5 bases, and 10 bases had no gene match. Here the CDR3 reads CASSHHRQGGIQYF. The CDR3 nucleotides read TGTGCCAGCAGCCACCATCGACAGGGCGGCATTCAGTACTTC.

This clonotype was counted between two and nine times. The chain is built from TRBV5-1 and TRBJ2-7, with 10 nucleotides matching TRBD2. The CDR3 consists of 16 residues. Germline CDR1 SGHRS, CDR2 YFSETQ. J gave up 6 bases and V 0 bases, and 9 bases lay outside the gene matches. DNA of the CDR3: TGCGCCAGCAGCTTGGAGCGGAGCGGGAGGGCCCCCGAGCAGTACTTC. Translating gives CASSLERSGRAPEQYF.

For this clonotype: One junction end disagrees with the germline gene, perhaps due to a read error. This chain uses TRBV2 with TRBJ2-7, with 11 nucleotides matching TRBD2. The CDR3 runs 17 residues. Germline CDR1 reads SNHLY; CDR2 reads FYNNEI. CDR3 DNA sequence: TGTGCCAGCATTGAACTCCCGGGACTAGCGGTATTGTACGAGCAGTACTTC. Translation: CASIELPGLAVLYEQYF.

The J gene is TRBJ2-7, the V gene TRBV18, with TRBD1 matching 10 bases. The germline gives CDR1 KGHSH, CDR2 LQKENI. V gave up 6 bases and J gave up 2 bases; unmatched junction bases: 7. This CDR3 is built from 15 residues. CDR3: CASSHWDRGAYEQYF. The CDR3 DNA is TGTGCCAGCTCTCACTGGGACAGGGGAGCCTACGAGCAGTACTTC.

This chain uses TRBV15 with TRBJ2-5, with 9 bases identical to TRBD1. The germline V gene has CDR1 LNHNV and CDR2 YYDKDF (reference sequence). The CDR3 has 15 amino acids. J gave up 5 bases and V 2 bases, and 6 bases lay outside the gene matches. CDR3 in amino acids: CATSRRDRERETQYF. The DNA for the CDR3 is TGTGCCACCAGCAGACGGGACAGGGAACGTGAGACCCAGTACTTC.

The sample holds one count of this clonotype. The chain uses TRBV7-2 and TRBJ2-7, with 11 bases aligning to TRBD2. This CDR3 has 15 amino acids. With V trimmed by 3 bases and J by 4 bases, 5 bases remained unmatched. Germline V CDR1 and CDR2: SGHTA, FQGNSA. CDR3 region: CASSFQGLAVYEQYF. DNA of the CDR3: TGTGCCAGCAGCTTTCAGGGACTAGCGGTATACGAGCAGTACTTC.

This clonotype showed up just a few times. The chain has TRBV12-3 or TRBV12-4 and TRBJ2-2; D might be TRBD1 (8 bases). Deletions cut 5 bases from V and 7 bases from J, with 17 bases between. The CDR3 has 15 amino acids. The chain's CDR3 is CASSPGQGGGGELFF. CDR3 in DNA: TGTGCCAGCAGTCCCGGACAGGGCGGGGGCGGGGAGCTGTTTTTT.

This clonotype has at least ten counts. The CDR3 region has the DNA TGCAGTGCTCCCCCTCCGGGGGAGCCAGATACGCAGTATTTT. It codes for CSAPPPGEPDTQYF. The chain joins TRBV20-1 to TRBJ2-3, with D possibly TRBD2 on 6 matching bases. Per the germline V gene, CDR1 is DFQATT and CDR2 is SNEGSKA (reference sequence). The CDR3 has 14 residues. Between the trimmed V and J ends, which lost 5 bases and 4 bases, there was a span of 16 bases.

The chain combines TRBV12-3 or TRBV12-4 with TRBJ2-7, with TRBD1 matching over 9 bases. The V and J ends lost 3 bases and 6 bases, in that order; junction bases with no gene match: 15. This CDR3 is built from 17 residues. CDR3: CASSLAGWGQGFCEQYF. CDR3 in DNA: TGTGCCAGCAGTTTGGCCGGGTGGGGACAGGGTTTTTGCGAGCAGTACTTC.

This clonotype was seen a handful of times. V and J are TRBV7-8 and TRBJ2-3, with D perhaps given as TRBD1 or TRBD2 (5 bases each). CDR3 size: 16 residues. CDR1 and CDR2 (germline): SGHVS, FQNEAQ. V lost 1 base and J 4 bases, leaving 15 bases between the germline ends. This chain's CDR3 is CASSLVGGVLADTQYF. In DNA, the CDR3 is TGTGCCAGCAGCTTAGTTGGGGGAGTACTGGCAGATACGCAGTATTTT.